A selection of T cell receptor beta chains follows, all from one sample in a study of T cell clonotyping in hematopoietic cell transplantation. The method was immunoSEQ multiplex PCR; TCRdb's version includes in-frame clones alone and lacks a portion of them. The table lists roughly 48,000 clones, about four fifths of them singletons. Specimen: peripheral blood mononuclear cells, collected before stem cell transplant. These receptors were collected from a man between 60 and 70 years old with myelodysplastic syndrome. Some clones in this sample may be carry-over from other donors' samples. Each CDR3 is given with its conserved first and last residue.

v_gene | CDR3aa
TRBV4-1 | CASSHFDSPGNTIYF
TRBV7-3 | CASSSGAENSPLHF
TRBV7-9 | CASSRDSLQQYF
TRBV9 | CASSRGTGSYGYTF
TRBV7-9 | CASSPPAGRGNTIYF
TRBV6-5 | CASRPGRTTDTQYF
TRBV5-8 | CASISAVRWDLTEAFF
TRBV11-2 | CASSFTGGFVAFF
TRBV5-1 | CASSLNPGEAYGYTF
TRBV28 | CASSSRRGGNEQFF
TRBV9 | CASSVGDRVAQPQHF
TRBV19 | CASSGQGGYTF
TRBV30 | CASTLFGISGNTIYF
TRBV29-1 | CSAQQGGGRKLFF
TRBV11-2 | CASSKTSGGFSTDTQYF
TRBV27 | CASSLYPGAGELFF
TRBV7-2 | CASSEWGGGNTIYF
TRBV19 | CASKTLGSNTGELFF
TRBV5-8 | CASSWGRGGAFF
TRBV19 | CASSNGVNLGQGVQPQHF
TRBV5-6 | CASSSTGGRETQYF
TRBV10-3 | CATIGGTMNTEAFF
TRBV12-5 | CASGLVAAGVRNEQFF
TRBV7-9 | CASSLPFGAGGGKLFF
TRBV28 | CASTSGGYSNQPQHF
TRBV4-3 | CASSYGTASTDTQYF
TRBV29-1 | CTTSRQGKGYTF
TRBV2 | CASSENRGQGSEQYF
TRBV6-5 | CASSYSYRGRTAFF
TRBV19 | CASSVLGQGYEQYF
TRBV29-1 | CSVRQGTGELFF
TRBV28 | CASSSQAGTTDTQYF
TRBV6-5 | CASRENFWPYEQYF
TRBV19 | CASSILQGTSTNEKLFF
TRBV10-3 | CAISESKQRYGSNEQFF
TRBV10-1 | CASSDNTGELFF
TRBV18 | CASSPVQLGTGGADTQYF
TRBV11-1 | CASSLQGSQETQYF
TRBV5-1 | CASSLGTGNTGELFF
TRBV9 | CASSVAPGLHTGELFF
TRBV10-3 | CAIRQGAIEAGELFF
TRBV19 | CASSIYSPGAYEQYF